The T cell receptor (beta chain) described here comes from a study of cytomegalovirus exposure and HLA in healthy donors. Overall study context: Counted in an early data release were 65 million to 100 million unique TCRs from HLA-typed donors. Study-wide results and caveats: The investigators catalogued 164 TCR beta chains as cytomegalovirus-associated.

It was with 60 Vbeta and 13 Jbeta primers that the PCR ran. Clones were sequenced by immunoSEQ multiplex PCR, and TCRdb holds only the in-frame ones, with some missing. The top ten hold under 5% of the sample, which has about 130,000 clones, 74% seen once. Concerning this clone: What it binds is unknown.

Germline assignment: CDR1 MNHNS and CDR2 SASEGT. V was pared by 1 base and J by 2 bases, with 16 bases of the junction left unmatched. The CDR3 length is 19 residues. This clonotype originated in a man aged 35 to 55 in good health and CMV-seropositive. The sequenced sample consisted of PBMCs. The chain joins TRBV6-1 to TRBJ2-7; 8 bases agree with TRBD1. Here the CDR3 reads CASSEVTGVRSVLAYEQYF. The CDR3 DNA sequence: TGTGCCAGCAGTGAAGTGACAGGGGTACGGTCCGTGCTTGCCTACGAGCAGTACTTC.